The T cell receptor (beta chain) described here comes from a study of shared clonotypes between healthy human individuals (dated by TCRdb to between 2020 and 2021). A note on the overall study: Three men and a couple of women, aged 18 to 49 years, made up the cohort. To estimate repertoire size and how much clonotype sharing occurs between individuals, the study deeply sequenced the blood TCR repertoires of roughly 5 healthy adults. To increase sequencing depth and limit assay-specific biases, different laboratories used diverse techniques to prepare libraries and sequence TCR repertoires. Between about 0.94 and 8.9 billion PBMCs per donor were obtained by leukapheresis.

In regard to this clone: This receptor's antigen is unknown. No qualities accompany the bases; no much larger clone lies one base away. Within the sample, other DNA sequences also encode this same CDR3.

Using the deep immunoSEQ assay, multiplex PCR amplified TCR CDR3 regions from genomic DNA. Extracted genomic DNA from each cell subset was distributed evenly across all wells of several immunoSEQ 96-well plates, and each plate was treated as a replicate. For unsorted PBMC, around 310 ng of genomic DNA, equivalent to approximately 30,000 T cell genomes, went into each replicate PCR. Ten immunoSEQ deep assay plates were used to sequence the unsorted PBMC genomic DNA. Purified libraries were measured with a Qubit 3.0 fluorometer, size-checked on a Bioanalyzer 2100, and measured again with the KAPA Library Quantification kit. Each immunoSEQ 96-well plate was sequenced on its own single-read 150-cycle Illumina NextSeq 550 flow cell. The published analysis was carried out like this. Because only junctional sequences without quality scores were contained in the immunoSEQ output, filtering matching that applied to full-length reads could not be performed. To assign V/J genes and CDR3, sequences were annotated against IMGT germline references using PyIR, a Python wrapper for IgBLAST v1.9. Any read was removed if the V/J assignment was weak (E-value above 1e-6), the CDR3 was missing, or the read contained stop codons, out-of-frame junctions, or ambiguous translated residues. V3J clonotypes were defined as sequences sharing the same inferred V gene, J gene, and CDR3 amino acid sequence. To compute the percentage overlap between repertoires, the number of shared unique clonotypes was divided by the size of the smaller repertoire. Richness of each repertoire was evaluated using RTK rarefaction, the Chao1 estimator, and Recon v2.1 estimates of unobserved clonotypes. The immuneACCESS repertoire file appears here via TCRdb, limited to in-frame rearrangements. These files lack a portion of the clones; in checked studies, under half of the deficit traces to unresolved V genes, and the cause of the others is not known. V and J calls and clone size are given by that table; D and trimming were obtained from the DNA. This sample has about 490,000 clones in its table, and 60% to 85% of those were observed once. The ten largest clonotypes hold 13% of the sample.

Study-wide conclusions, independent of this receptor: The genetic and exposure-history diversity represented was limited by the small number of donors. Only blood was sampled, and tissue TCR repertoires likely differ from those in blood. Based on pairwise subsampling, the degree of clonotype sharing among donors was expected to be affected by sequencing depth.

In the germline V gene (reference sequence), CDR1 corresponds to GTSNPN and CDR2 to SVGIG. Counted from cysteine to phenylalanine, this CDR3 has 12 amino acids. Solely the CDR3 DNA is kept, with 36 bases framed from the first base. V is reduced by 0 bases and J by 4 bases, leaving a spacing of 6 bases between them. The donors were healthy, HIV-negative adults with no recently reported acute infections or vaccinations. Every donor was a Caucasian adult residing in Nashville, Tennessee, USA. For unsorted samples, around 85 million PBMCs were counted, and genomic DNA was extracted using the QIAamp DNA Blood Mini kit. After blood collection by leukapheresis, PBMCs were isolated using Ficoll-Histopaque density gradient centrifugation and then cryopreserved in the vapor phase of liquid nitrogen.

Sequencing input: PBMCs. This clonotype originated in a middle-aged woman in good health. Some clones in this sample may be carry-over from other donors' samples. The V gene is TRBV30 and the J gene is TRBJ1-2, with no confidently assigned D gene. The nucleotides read TGTGCCTGGAGTGTATTGGGCTATGGCTACACCTTC. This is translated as CAWSVLGYGYTF.